The clone carrying this T cell receptor (beta chain) occurred a few times. Its antigen is not known. The sample's time point: patch test 1, 2 weeks after DPC sensitization. This sample's treatment: therapeutic diphenylcyclopropenone sensitization with weekly scalp DPC. This CDR3 spans 12 amino acids. J gave up 8 bases and V 6 bases, and 7 bases lay outside the gene matches. Germline CDR1 reads SQVTM; CDR2 reads ANQGSEA. TCRdb passed the RACE reads through MiXCR, listing each CDR3 protein once. This repertoire shows some 350,000 distinct CDR3 sequences, around 6.9% found once; its top ten account for about 8%. This sample is part of a study of human T cells and chemical hapten exposure. Across the whole study: Patch tests of 0.01% DPC on the upper back were read at 6 days. Patients having alopecia areata, totalis or universalis were mostly female.

Overall study findings and caveats: Counts of expanded TCRs at PT1 were positively correlated with patch test score.

This sequence was found in a woman younger than 35 with alopecia areata. Some clones in this sample may be carry-over from other donors' samples. This specimen was whole blood, taken in connection with sensitization to the hapten diphenylcyclopropenone (DPC). J is TRBJ2-4 and V is TRBV29-1, with 7 nucleotides matching TRBD2. In DNA form, the CDR3 reads TGCAGCGTGGTAGCGGGTGGAGACATTCAGTACTTC. Protein sequence: CSVVAGGDIQYF.